This TCR beta chain was sequenced in a study of shared clonotypes between healthy human individuals. Germline V gene sequence: CDR1 MDHEN, CDR2 SYDVKM. After removal of 6 bases from V and 5 bases from J, the junction contained 7 bases not matched to a gene. CDR3 length: 15 amino acids. The repertoire was sequenced with immunoSEQ multiplex PCR; TCRdb's copy has only in-frame clones and lacks some. Altogether about 800,000 clones are present, roughly 96% being singletons, with the ten largest covering about 0.21%. Cells designated naive CD8 were CD45RO-negative and were positively selected for CCR7, with terminally differentiated effector memory CD45RA+ cells excluded. Of note for this clone: Its specificity is unknown.

Whole-study results and caveats: In general, naive subsets displayed greater estimated richness than memory subsets did.

This chain connects TRBV28 to TRBJ2-2; 9 nucleotides agree with TRBD2. The sample taken for sequencing was naive CD8+ T cells sorted from blood. The TCR sequence derives from a man younger than 45 in good health. CDR3 bases: TGTGCCAGCAGATTTAGCGGGAGTTCTACCGGGGAGCTGTTTTTT. This translates into CASRFSGSSTGELFF. The whole variable domain, remainder taken from reference TRBV28 and TRBJ2-2, is DVKVTQSSRYLVKRTGEKVFLECVQDMDHENMFWYRQDPGLGLRLIYFSYDVKMKEKGDIPEGYSVSREKKERFSLILESASTNQTSMYLCASRFSGSSTGELFFGEGSRLTVL.